The 22 T cell receptor beta chains below were found in one sample sequenced in a study of T cell changes during pregnancy in multiple sclerosis. Sequencing was performed with immunoSEQ multiplex PCR; in TCRdb, only in-frame clones are kept and a portion is missing. The repertoire includes around 96,000 clones, over 85% of them detected once, and around 1.7% sits in the top ten. Sequencing was performed on peripheral blood, taken after pregnancy. These receptors were obtained from a female donor in good health, enrolled as a control in a pregnancy study.

The rearrangement uses TRBV11-2 and TRBJ1-1; D is perhaps TRBD1 (6 bases). The CDR3 covers 16 residues. Germline CDR1 is SGHAT and CDR2 is FQNNGV. V was shortened by 2 bases and J by 4 bases, with 17 bases between the two germline ends. CDR3 in DNA: TGTGCCAGCAGCTTACCCCCCCAGGGGATAGGCACTGAAGCTTTCTTT. It encodes CASSLPPQGIGTEAFF.

The chain joins TRBV30 to TRBJ2-7; maybe TRBD2 (6 bases). Germline lookup yields CDR1 GTSNPN and CDR2 SVGIG (reference sequence). Trimming removed 0 bases at V and 2 bases at J, with 8 bases between. This CDR3 has 13 amino acids. CDR3 sequence reads: CAWSVGGTYEQYF. The CDR3 nucleotides read TGTGCCTGGAGTGTTGGGGGGACCTACGAGCAGTACTTC.

The chain links TRBV18 to TRBJ1-4; D is unclear. Trimming left V 1 base short and J 4 bases short, with 7 bases between. Germline assignment: CDR1 KGHSH and CDR2 LQKENI. This CDR3 has 14 residues. CDR3 DNA sequence: TGTGCCAGCTCACCACAGGGAGTTAATGAAAAACTGTTTTTT. It translates to CASSPQGVNEKLFF. Together with reference TRBV18 and TRBJ1-4, the CDR3 gives the full variable domain: NAGVMQNPRHLVRRRGQEARLRCSPMKGHSHVYWYRQLPEEGLKFMVYLQKENIIDESGMPKERFSAEFPKEGPSILRIQQVVRGDSAAYFCASSPQGVNEKLFFGSGTQLSVL.

The rearrangement joins TRBV2 to TRBJ2-1, with unresolved D. The germline gives CDR1 SNHLY, CDR2 FYNNEI. The V end was cut by 2 bases, the J end by 7 bases, with 6 bases between. The CDR3 covers 12 residues. The CDR3 spells CASSELRNEQFF. CDR3 in DNA: TGTGCCAGCAGTGAACTGCGGAATGAGCAGTTCTTC.

The chain recombines TRBV28 with TRBJ2-7; possibly TRBD1 for D (5 bases). V lost 4 bases to trimming and J lost 6 bases, with 10 bases between them. This CDR3 is 12 amino acids long. From germline, CDR1 is MDHEN and CDR2 SYDVKM. The CDR3 protein is CASSSQGREQYF. DNA for the CDR3: TGTGCCAGCAGTTCTCAGGGTCGCGAGCAGTACTTC. The entire variable domain, with the rest obtained from reference TRBV28 and TRBJ2-7, is as follows: DVKVTQSSRYLVKRTGEKVFLECVQDMDHENMFWYRQDPGLGLRLIYFSYDVKMKEKGDIPEGYSVSREKKERFSLILESASTNQTSMYLCASSSQGREQYFGPGTRLTVT.

The chain combines TRBV6-5 with TRBJ1-1; 10 positions agree with TRBD1. This CDR3 region has 16 residues. CDR1 MNHEY and CDR2 SVGAGI come from the germline V gene. Germline trimming cut 0 bases from V and 1 base from J; bases unmatched to any gene: 2. The CDR3 bases are TGTGCCAGCAGTTACTCGAGGGACAGGGGGAACACTGAAGCTTTCTTT. Translation gives CASSYSRDRGNTEAFF.

The V gene is TRBV29-1, the J gene TRBJ2-7; perhaps TRBD2 as D (6 bases). The CDR3 has 12 residues. V gave up 5 bases and J gave up 0 bases, with 8 bases separating them. The V gene's germline CDR1 is SQVTM and CDR2 ANQGSEA. The chain's CDR3 is CSVLAASYEQYF. CDR3 bases: TGCAGCGTTTTAGCGGCCTCCTACGAGCAGTACTTC.

The count of this clone is one. The CDR3 sequence: CAWGRTASYEQYF. CDR3 DNA: TGTGCCTGGGGGCGGACAGCCTCCTACGAGCAGTACTTC. This rearrangement joins TRBV30 to TRBJ2-7; a weak D match, TRBD1 (6 bases). This CDR3 is 13 amino acids long. The germline V gene has CDR1 GTSNPN and CDR2 SVGIG (reference sequence). With 5 bases removed from V and 0 bases from J, the gap between germline ends came to 11 bases.

This clone has only one observation. J is TRBJ2-7 and V is TRBV28; 13 positions agree with TRBD2. CDR3 length: 14 residues. V shed 6 bases and J 7 bases; nucleotides not matched to a gene: 6. Germline CDR1 is MDHEN and CDR2 is SYDVKM. The CDR3 loop reads CASSLGLAGVEQYF. The CDR3 DNA is TGTGCCAGCAGCCTAGGACTAGCGGGAGTTGAGCAGTACTTC.

The chain recombines TRBV5-1 with TRBJ1-2; D is undetermined. This CDR3 has 16 amino acids. Germline assignment: CDR1 SGHRS and CDR2 YFSETQ. V lost 4 bases, J lost 5 bases, and 21 bases lay in between. CDR3 DNA sequence: TGCGCCAGCAGCCCTGGTGGTTCAACTCGCATATATGGCTACACCTTC. Its translation is CASSPGGSTRIYGYTF.

The CDR3 region is CASSIGGSEQFF. In DNA form, the CDR3 reads TGTGCCAGTAGTATCGGTGGTAGTGAGCAGTTCTTC. This chain connects TRBV19 to TRBJ2-1; D is ambiguous. This CDR3 is 12 amino acids long. Germline CDR1 LNHDA, CDR2 SQIVND (reference sequence). The ends were cut back, 3 bases at V and 9 bases at J, with 9 bases in the middle.

The V gene is TRBV27, the J gene TRBJ2-2, with TRBD2 matching 9 bases. Germline CDR1 MNHEY, CDR2 SMNVEV (reference sequence). With 0 bases clipped from V and 4 bases from J, the junction kept 3 bases outside the gene matches. The CDR3 runs 16 residues. The CDR3, as DNA: TGTGCCAGCAGTTTATCCCCTAGCGGGGCCACCGGGGAGCTGTTTTTT. Its protein is CASSLSPSGATGELFF.

This sequence joins TRBV9 and TRBJ1-1; possibly TRBD1 for D (5 bases). CDR1 is SGDLS, CDR2 YYNGEE, per germline. There are 15 residues in the CDR3. Trimming removed 0 bases from V and 2 bases from J, with 11 bases in between. The CDR3 sequence: CASSVEDRINTEAFF. CDR3 DNA: TGTGCCAGCAGCGTAGAAGACAGAATAAACACTGAAGCTTTCTTT.

The rearrangement uses TRBV6-1 and TRBJ1-1, with TRBD1 identical over 8 bases. The germline gives CDR1 MNHNS, CDR2 SASEGT. V shed 6 bases and J 4 bases; nucleotides not matched to a gene: 7. This CDR3 contains 14 residues. CDR3 bases: TGTGCCAGCAGCCTGAAGACAGGGGTCACTGAAGCTTTCTTT. Its protein product is CASSLKTGVTEAFF.

This clone is a singleton in its sample. V usage is TRBV28 and J usage is TRBJ1-5, with 7 bases that match TRBD1. J was trimmed by 0 bases and V by 7 bases; bases with no gene match: 3. This CDR3 spans 14 amino acids. Germline assignment: CDR1 MDHEN and CDR2 SYDVKM. CDR3 nucleotides: TGTGCCAGCATCAGGGGGAATAGCAATCAGCCCCAGCATTTT. It is translated as CASIRGNSNQPQHF.

The chain uses TRBV6-5 and TRBJ1-1; 10 positions match TRBD1. The ends lost 8 bases at V and 5 bases at J; junction bases unmatched: 8. The CDR3 spans 14 residues. CDR1 is MNHEY, CDR2 SVGAGI, per germline. CDR3 nucleotides: TGTGCCAGCTGCCGCGGACAGGGGGGTACTGAAGCTTTCTTT. Protein product: CASCRGQGGTEAFF.

The chain couples TRBV19 to TRBJ1-4; D call uncertain. The CDR3 consists of 15 residues. CDR1 and CDR2 (germline): LNHDA, SQIVND (reference sequence). The V gene lost 5 bases and the J gene lost 2 bases, with 12 bases spanning the gap. The CDR3 nucleotides are TGTGCCAGTAGTCCCACGGAGGATACTAATGAAAAACTGTTTTTT. Its protein product is CASSPTEDTNEKLFF.

This chain joins TRBV5-4 and TRBJ2-4; TRBD2 matches at 7 bases. Germline CDR1 SGHNT, CDR2 YYREEE (reference sequence). The trim removed 2 bases at V and 7 bases at J, leaving 3 bases unmatched. This CDR3 has 13 residues. CDR3 sequence: CASSFTSVNIQYF. As DNA, the CDR3 is TGTGCCAGCAGCTTTACTAGCGTGAACATTCAGTACTTC.

This sequence joins TRBV5-1 and TRBJ2-7; 10 bases match TRBD2. CDR3 length: 15 amino acids. The germline V gene has CDR1 SGHRS and CDR2 YFSETQ. The trim removed 4 bases at V and 2 bases at J, leaving 6 bases unmatched. CDR3 nucleotide sequence: TGCGCCAGCAGCCAGACGCTAGCGGGAGCCTACGAGCAGTACTTC. Amino acid sequence: CASSQTLAGAYEQYF.

This clone was seen only a few times. This chain uses TRBV5-1 with TRBJ2-2, with D maybe TRBD1 (6 bases). The CDR3 spans 16 residues. Germline V CDR1 and CDR2: SGHRS, YFSETQ. V gave up 6 bases and J gave up 1 base, with 16 bases separating them. CDR3: CASTPVGGWNTGELFF. The CDR3 bases are TGCGCCAGCACCCCAGTTGGGGGCTGGAACACCGGGGAGCTGTTTTTT.

V and J are TRBV11-3 and TRBJ2-3; 7 bases agree with TRBD2. The CDR3 extends over 20 amino acids. The J segment lost 0 bases and the V segment lost 6 bases, leaving 21 bases of the junction unmatched. The V gene's germline CDR1 is SGHNT and CDR2 YENEEA. CDR3 in DNA: TGTGCCAGCAGAGTAAACATTTCGGGACTACCAACCACTAGCACAGATACGCAGTATTTT. It is translated as CASRVNISGLPTTSTDTQYF.

The chain employs TRBV4-1 and TRBJ2-1; 11 bases fit TRBD2. The CDR3 is made up of 14 amino acids. V trimming: 4 bases; J trimming: 7 bases; junction bases outside the gene matches: 3. The V gene's germline CDR1 is MGHRA and CDR2 YSYEKL. DNA for the CDR3: TGCGCCAGCAGCCCCGGGACTAGCGGAAATGAGCAGTTCTTC. Translated: CASSPGTSGNEQFF.